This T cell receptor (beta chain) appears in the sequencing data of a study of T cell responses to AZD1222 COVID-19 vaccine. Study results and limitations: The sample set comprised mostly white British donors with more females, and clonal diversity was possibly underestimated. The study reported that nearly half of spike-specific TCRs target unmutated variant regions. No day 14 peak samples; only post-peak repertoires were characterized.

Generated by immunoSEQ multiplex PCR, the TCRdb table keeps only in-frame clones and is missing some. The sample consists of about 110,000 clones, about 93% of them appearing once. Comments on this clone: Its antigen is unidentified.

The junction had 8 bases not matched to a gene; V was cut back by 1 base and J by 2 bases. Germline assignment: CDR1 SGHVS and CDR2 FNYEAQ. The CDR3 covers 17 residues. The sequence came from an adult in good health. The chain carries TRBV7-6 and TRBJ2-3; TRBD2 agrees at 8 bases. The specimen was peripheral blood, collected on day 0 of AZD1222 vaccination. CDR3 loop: CASSLVIGGGTTDTQYF. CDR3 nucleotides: TGTGCCAGCAGCTTAGTAATCGGCGGGGGGACCACAGATACGCAGTATTTT.